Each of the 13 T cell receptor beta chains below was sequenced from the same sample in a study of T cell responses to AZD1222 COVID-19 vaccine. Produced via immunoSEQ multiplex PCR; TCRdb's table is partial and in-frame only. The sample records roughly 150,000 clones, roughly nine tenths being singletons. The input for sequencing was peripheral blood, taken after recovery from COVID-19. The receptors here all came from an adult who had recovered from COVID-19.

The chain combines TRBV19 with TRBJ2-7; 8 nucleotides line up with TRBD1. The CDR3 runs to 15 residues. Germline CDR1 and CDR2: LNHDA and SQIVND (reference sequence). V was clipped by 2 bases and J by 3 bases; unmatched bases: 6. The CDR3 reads CASSIQWTGNYEQYF. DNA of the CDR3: TGTGCCAGTAGTATACAATGGACAGGGAACTACGAGCAGTACTTC.

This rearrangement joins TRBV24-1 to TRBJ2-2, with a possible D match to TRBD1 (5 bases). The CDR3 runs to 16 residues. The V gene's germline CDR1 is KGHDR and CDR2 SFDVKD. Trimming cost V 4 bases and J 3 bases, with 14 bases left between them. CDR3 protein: CATSESGKADTGELFF. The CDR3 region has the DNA TGTGCCACCAGTGAGTCAGGGAAGGCAGACACCGGGGAGCTGTTTTTT.

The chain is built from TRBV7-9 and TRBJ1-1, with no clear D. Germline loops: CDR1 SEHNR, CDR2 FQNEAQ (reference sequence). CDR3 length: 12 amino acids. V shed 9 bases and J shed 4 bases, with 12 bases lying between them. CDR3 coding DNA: TGTGCCAGTGGGAGGGTGACCACTGAAGCTTTCTTT. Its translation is CASGRVTTEAFF.

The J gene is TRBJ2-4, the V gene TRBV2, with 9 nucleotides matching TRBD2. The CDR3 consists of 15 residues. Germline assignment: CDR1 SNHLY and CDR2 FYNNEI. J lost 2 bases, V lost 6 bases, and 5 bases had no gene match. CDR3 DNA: TGTGCCAGCAGCGGGGCGGGAGGGTCCAAAAACATTCAGTACTTC. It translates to CASSGAGGSKNIQYF.

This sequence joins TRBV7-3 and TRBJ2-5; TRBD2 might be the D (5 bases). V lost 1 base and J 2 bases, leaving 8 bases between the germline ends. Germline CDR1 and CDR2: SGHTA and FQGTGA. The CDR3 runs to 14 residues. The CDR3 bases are TGTGCCAGCAGCTTAAACACGGGGCAAGAGACCCAGTACTTC. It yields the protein CASSLNTGQETQYF.

CDR3 nucleotide sequence: TGTGCCAGCAGTATACCCCCCGGGCGGGAGGGCCCCGGGGATACGCAGTATTTT. As protein: CASSIPPGREGPGDTQYF. This sequence joins TRBV2 and TRBJ2-3; TRBD2 matches at 9 bases. There are 18 residues in the CDR3. Germline trimming cut 5 bases from V and 6 bases from J; bases unmatched to any gene: 18. Germline values: CDR1 SNHLY, CDR2 FYNNEI.

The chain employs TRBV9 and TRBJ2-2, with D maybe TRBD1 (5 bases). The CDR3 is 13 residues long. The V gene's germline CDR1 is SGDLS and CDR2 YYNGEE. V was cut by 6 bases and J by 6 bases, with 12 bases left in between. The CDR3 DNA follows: TGTGCCAGCAAAGGACAAGCTCCCGGGGAGCTGTTTTTT. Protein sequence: CASKGQAPGELFF.

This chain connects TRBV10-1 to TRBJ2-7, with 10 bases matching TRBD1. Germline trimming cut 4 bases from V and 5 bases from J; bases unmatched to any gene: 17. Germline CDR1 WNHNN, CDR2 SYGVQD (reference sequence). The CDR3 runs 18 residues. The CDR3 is CASSGPPGQGLEFHEQYF. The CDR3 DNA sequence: TGCGCCAGCAGTGGGCCACCGGGACAGGGGTTGGAATTCCACGAGCAGTACTTC.

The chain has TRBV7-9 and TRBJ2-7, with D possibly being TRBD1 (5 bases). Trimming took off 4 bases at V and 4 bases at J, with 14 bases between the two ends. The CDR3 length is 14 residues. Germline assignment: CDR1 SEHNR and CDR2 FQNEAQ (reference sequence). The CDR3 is CASSSRLDSYEQYF. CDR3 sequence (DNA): TGTGCCAGCAGCTCGCGCCTTGACAGTTACGAGCAGTACTTC.

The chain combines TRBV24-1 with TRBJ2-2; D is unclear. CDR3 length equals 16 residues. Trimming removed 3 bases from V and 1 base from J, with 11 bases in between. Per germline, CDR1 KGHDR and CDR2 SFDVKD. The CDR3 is CATSDPDGLNTGELFF. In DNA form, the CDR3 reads TGTGCCACCAGTGATCCGGACGGTTTGAACACCGGGGAGCTGTTTTTT.

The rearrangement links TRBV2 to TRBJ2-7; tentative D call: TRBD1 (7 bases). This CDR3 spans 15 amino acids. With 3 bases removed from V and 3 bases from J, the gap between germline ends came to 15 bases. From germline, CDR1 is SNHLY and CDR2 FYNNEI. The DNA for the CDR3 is TGTGCCAGCAGTGAGGGCAGGGGGGCCTACTACGAGCAGTACTTC. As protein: CASSEGRGAYYEQYF.

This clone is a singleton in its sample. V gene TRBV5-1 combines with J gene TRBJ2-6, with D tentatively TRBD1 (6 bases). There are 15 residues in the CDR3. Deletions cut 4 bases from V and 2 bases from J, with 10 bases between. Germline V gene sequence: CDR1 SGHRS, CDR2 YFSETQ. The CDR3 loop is CASSRQVPGANVLTF. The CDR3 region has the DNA TGCGCCAGCAGCAGACAGGTCCCTGGGGCCAACGTCCTGACTTTC.

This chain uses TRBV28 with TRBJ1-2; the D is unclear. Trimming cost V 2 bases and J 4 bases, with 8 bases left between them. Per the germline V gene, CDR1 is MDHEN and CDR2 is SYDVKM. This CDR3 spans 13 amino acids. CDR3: CASSLPPVYGYTF. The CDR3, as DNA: TGTGCCAGCAGTTTACCGCCAGTCTATGGCTACACCTTC.